This TCR beta chain was recovered during a study of cytomegalovirus exposure and HLA in healthy donors. A multiplex PCR was run with 60 Vbeta primers and 13 Jbeta primers. Assay: immunoSEQ multiplex PCR; the TCRdb copy retains only in-frame clones and omits some. Found here are 100,000 to 120,000 clones, 70% to 85% of them singletons; the top ten hold roughly 2.5%. The length of the CDR3 is 14 residues. The V end was cut by 9 bases, the J end by 6 bases, with 20 bases between. CDR1 is SEHNR, CDR2 FQNEAQ, per germline (reference sequence). The TCR originated in a woman aged 18-35 years in good health and CMV-seronegative. V and J are TRBV7-9 and TRBJ1-2, with D perhaps TRBD1 (6 bases). Sequenced material: PBMCs. This chain's CDR3 is CASRGAASLNGYTF. DNA for the CDR3: TGTGCCAGTCGGGGGGCAGCGAGTCTGAATGGCTACACCTTC.